Presented here are 22 T cell receptor beta chains from one specimen sequenced in a study of human T cells and chemical hapten exposure listed by TCRdb under 2021. The library relied on RACE. The sample was run on a NextSeq 500. TCRdb's own reprocessing of the public reads used fastp at Q25 and MiXCR and kept productive beta chains. CDR3 protein sequences are deduplicated, and each keeps its most common genes and DNA. This sample has approximately 100,000 distinct CDR3 sequences in its table, and 9.5% to 11% of those were observed once. The ten largest clones add up to under 4.5% of the sample. The time point label of this sample denotes: patch test 1, 2 weeks after DPC sensitization. The treatment or condition label on this specimen signifies: therapeutic diphenylcyclopropenone sensitization with weekly scalp DPC. The sequencing used whole blood, collected in connection with sensitization to the hapten diphenylcyclopropenone (DPC). All receptors derive from a woman aged 40-49 years with alopecia areata. Some clones in this sample may be carry-over from other donors' samples.

The V gene is TRBV24-1, the J gene TRBJ2-7, with 9 bases that match TRBD1. CDR1 and CDR2 from the germline V gene are KGHDR and SFDVKD. The CDR3 covers 12 residues. J gave up 7 bases and V 11 bases, and 8 bases lay outside the gene matches. This CDR3 reads CASRQGVGEQYF. As DNA, the CDR3 is TGTGCCAGCAGACAGGGGGTCGGAGAGCAGTACTTC.

This clonotype was counted between two and nine times. J is TRBJ2-7 and V is TRBV29-1; D gene ambiguous. Germline CDR1 reads SQVTM; CDR2 reads ANQGSEA. The CDR3 is 13 amino acids. Trimming took off 3 bases at V and 5 bases at J, with 14 bases between the two ends. The CDR3 coding sequence is TGCAGCGTTGATTCGGACGTAACGAACGAGCAGTACTTC. Protein sequence: CSVDSDVTNEQYF.

This clonotype has just a few counts. The CDR3 coding sequence is TGTGCCAGCAGTTCAACGGGGGGGCGGGAGACCCAGTACTTC. Translating gives CASSSTGGRETQYF. The rearrangement links TRBV28 to TRBJ2-5; 8 nucleotides match TRBD2. V lost 4 bases and J lost 5; bases outside the gene matches: 6. The germline V gene encodes CDR1 MDHEN and CDR2 SYDVKM. There are 14 residues in the CDR3.

This clonotype was seen a handful of times. The chain joins TRBV18 to TRBJ1-5, with D possibly being TRBD1 (6 bases). This CDR3 is built from 17 residues. Germline CDR1 is KGHSH and CDR2 is LQKENI. The ends were cut back, 2 bases at V and 0 bases at J, with 14 bases in the middle. CDR3 sequence (DNA): TGTGCCAGCTCACCATCCGGACAGATTAGTAGCAATCAGCCCCAGCATTTT. This sequence encodes CASSPSGQISSNQPQHF.

The sample holds many counts of this clonotype. The chain recombines TRBV11-2 with TRBJ2-1; 7 positions agree with TRBD1. Germline trimming cut 2 bases from V and 6 bases from J; bases unmatched to any gene: 4. Germline V lookup: CDR1 SGHAT, CDR2 FQNNGV. This CDR3 comprises 14 residues. CDR3 nucleotide sequence: TGTGCCAGCAGCTTAAGACAGGGCATCAATGAGCAGTTCTTC. Its protein is CASSLRQGINEQFF.

This clonotype was observed at least ten times. At one boundary the junction diverges from the germline segment, which might be a read error. The rearrangement uses TRBV18 and TRBJ2-7, with D perhaps given as TRBD1 or TRBD2 (5 bases each). CDR1 is KGHSH, CDR2 LQKENI, per germline. The CDR3 runs to 15 residues. CDR3 amino acids: CASSPPGRQTYEQYF. The CDR3 DNA is TGTGCCAGCTCTCCACCGGGGAGACAGACCTACGAGCAGTACTTC.

This chain connects TRBV30 to TRBJ2-2; TRBD1 is a possible D gene (6 bases). In germline, CDR1 is GTSNPN, CDR2 SVGIG (reference sequence). The V and J ends lost 6 bases and 6 bases respectively, with 14 bases between them. This CDR3 has 13 residues. The chain's CDR3 is CACQGQGSGELFF. The CDR3 coding sequence is TGTGCCTGCCAGGGGCAGGGATCCGGGGAGCTGTTTTTT.

Many counts were recorded for this clonotype. The chain links TRBV7-9 to TRBJ1-5; D is perhaps TRBD1 (5 bases). V was clipped by 4 bases and J by 6 bases, with 13 bases between them. The CDR3 has 14 residues. In germline, CDR1 is SEHNR, CDR2 FQNEAQ (reference sequence). This CDR3 is CASSSAGTIQPQHF. DNA for the CDR3: TGTGCCAGCAGCTCAGCCGGGACGATTCAGCCCCAGCATTTT.

This clonotype showed up just a few times. The chain combines TRBV20-1 with TRBJ2-1; D ambiguous. Germline V gene data show CDR1 as DFQATT and CDR2 as SNEGSKA (reference sequence). This CDR3 has 13 amino acids. The V end was cut by 6 bases, the J end by 4 bases, with 13 bases between. The CDR3 loop is CSALRVEYNEQFF. CDR3 DNA sequence: TGCAGTGCCCTAAGGGTCGAATACAATGAGCAGTTCTTC.

This clonotype occurred many times. The chain recombines TRBV7-3 with TRBJ1-3, with D perhaps matching TRBD1 (5 bases). The CDR3 runs to 15 residues. CDR1 and CDR2 from the germline V gene are SGHTA and FQGTGA. V lost 5 bases and J lost 0, with 11 bases in between. CDR3 protein: CASSTGPSSGNTIYF. DNA for the CDR3: TGTGCCAGCAGCACGGGACCAAGCTCTGGAAACACCATATATTTT.

The sample holds a few counts of this clonotype. The chain employs TRBV14 and TRBJ2-3; TRBD1 matches 7 bases. This CDR3 contains 16 residues. Trimming at V came to 4 bases and at J to 5 bases, leaving 12 bases not matched to a gene. Germline assignment: CDR1 SGHDN and CDR2 FVKESK. CDR3 sequence (DNA): TGTGCCAGCAGCCCCCGACGACAGGGAATGGGAGATACGCAGTATTTT. Protein product: CASSPRRQGMGDTQYF. The full variable domain, its missing parts supplied by reference TRBV14 and TRBJ2-3, is EAGVTQFPSHSVIEKGQTVTLRCDPISGHDNLYWYRRVMGKEIKFLLHFVKESKQDESGMPNNRFLAERTGGTYSTLKVQPAELEDSGVYFCASSPRRQGMGDTQYFGPGTRLTVL.

In its sample, this clonotype was seen a few times. V and J are TRBV5-4 and TRBJ1-3; D is ambiguous. V was shortened by 1 base and J by 0 bases, with 14 bases between the two germline ends. Germline values: CDR1 SGHNT, CDR2 YYREEE (reference sequence). The CDR3 sequence is 17 residues long. The CDR3 DNA follows: TGTGCCAGCAGCTTGTTTAATCGTGAAGGCTCTGGAAACACCATATATTTT. It encodes CASSLFNREGSGNTIYF.

This clonotype was picked up many times. The chain is built from TRBV4-1 and TRBJ1-2; possible D gene TRBD1, 6 bases. The CDR3 is 16 residues long. Trimming shortened V by 0 bases and J by 2 bases, and 13 bases separated the two germline ends. Germline V gene data show CDR1 as MGHRA and CDR2 as YSYEKL. As DNA, the CDR3 is TGCGCCAGCAGCCAAGATCCGGGCAGGGGAAACTATGGCTACACCTTC. It encodes CASSQDPGRGNYGYTF.

This clonotype has more than one count but fewer than ten. The V gene is TRBV20-1, the J gene TRBJ1-3, with D unclear. The CDR3 runs to 13 residues. In germline, CDR1 is DFQATT, CDR2 SNEGSKA (reference sequence). V lost 3 bases and J lost 2, with 8 bases in between. CDR3 protein: CSARWSTGNTIYF. The CDR3 DNA is TGCAGTGCTAGGTGGAGCACTGGAAACACCATATATTTT.

This clonotype was seen more than once but under ten times. The V call is TRBV10-3, the J call TRBJ1-4; 8 bases fit TRBD1. The CDR3 totals 15 residues. Germline V gene data show CDR1 as ENHRY and CDR2 as SYGVKD. V shed 0 bases, J shed 4 bases, and the junction held 1 base outside the gene matches. The CDR3 reads CAISESTGDNEKLFF. In DNA, the CDR3 is TGTGCCATCAGTGAGTCGACAGGGGATAATGAAAAACTGTTTTTT.

The rearrangement uses TRBV7-6 and TRBJ1-1; no reliable D call. Germline CDR1 reads SGHVS; CDR2 reads FNYEAQ. V lost 3 bases and J 6 bases, leaving 11 bases between the germline ends. The CDR3 loop spans 13 amino acids. This CDR3 reads CASSFVTTPEAFF. CDR3 coding DNA: TGTGCCAGCAGCTTTGTCACCACCCCTGAAGCTTTCTTT.

The chain carries TRBV2 and TRBJ2-3; D may be TRBD1 (6 bases). The CDR3 has 15 amino acids. Germline lookup yields CDR1 SNHLY and CDR2 FYNNEI. Trimming removed 6 bases from V and 2 bases from J, with 15 bases in between. CDR3 DNA sequence: TGTGCCAGCAGCCGCAGTAGGACAGACACAGATACGCAGTATTTT. The encoded protein is CASSRSRTDTDTQYF.

This clonotype has more than one count but fewer than ten. V and J are TRBV6-5 and TRBJ2-3; D is perhaps TRBD1 (5 bases). There are 14 residues in the CDR3. V was trimmed by 0 bases and J by 1 base, leaving 5 bases between them. Germline CDR1 MNHEY, CDR2 SVGAGI. The CDR3 bases are TGTGCCAGCAGTTACTCGGGGCGCACAGATACGCAGTATTTT. Translated, it gives CASSYSGRTDTQYF.

The table lists this clonotype with many counts. The CDR3, as DNA: TGCGCCAGCAGCCAAGATCGAGGTCCGCTTTGGGGCTACACCTTC. Residues: CASSQDRGPLWGYTF. This chain uses TRBV4-3 with TRBJ1-2; D uncertain. Germline-derived CDR1 and CDR2 are LGHNA and YSLEER. V was trimmed by 0 bases and J by 8 bases, leaving 16 bases between them. The length of the CDR3 is 15 residues.

The chain has TRBV5-4 and TRBJ1-1; the D is unclear. CDR1 is SGHNT and CDR2 is YYREEE in the germline V gene (reference sequence). This CDR3 comprises 14 residues. Trimming removed 0 bases from V and 3 bases from J, with 9 bases in between. Here the CDR3 DNA reads TGTGCCAGCAGCTTGGGGGTGACCTACACTGAAGCTTTCTTT. Translation: CASSLGVTYTEAFF.

The J gene is TRBJ2-2, the V gene TRBV7-2; 7 positions agree with TRBD2. The CDR3 is 16 residues long. Germline assignment: CDR1 SGHTA and CDR2 FQGNSA. Trimming removed 5 bases from V and 4 bases from J; junction bases left unmatched: 10. The CDR3 DNA sequence: TGTGCCAGCAGCGGAGCCGGGGGGACGGGCACCGGGGAGCTGTTTTTT. Amino acids: CASSGAGGTGTGELFF.

The V gene is TRBV12-3 or TRBV12-4, the J gene TRBJ2-2; 8 bases agree with TRBD1. Unmatched junction bases numbered 3, after V lost 5 bases and J lost 10 bases. The length of the CDR3 is 12 residues. The CDR3 DNA reads TGTGCCAGCAGTCCGACAGGGGAGGAGCTGTTTTTT. Translation: CASSPTGEELFF.